This paragraph reports one T cell receptor (beta chain). The antigen is undetermined. This record comes from a study of cytomegalovirus exposure and HLA in healthy donors. Overall study findings and caveats: In vitro experiments confirmed that a few CMV-associated chains were specific for CMV antigens. Among immune exposure information, only CMV serostatus was available. Cytomegalovirus-associated TCR beta chains were listed, numbering some 150. Several top significant clusters appeared, in a later analysis, to be linked to common viral pathogens.

CDR3 size: 13 residues. The germline V gene has CDR1 MNHEY and CDR2 SVGAGI. V gave up 4 bases and J gave up 12 bases; unmatched junction bases: 6. PCR involved 60 Vbeta and 13 Jbeta primers. The repertoire was sequenced with immunoSEQ multiplex PCR; TCRdb's copy has only in-frame clones and lacks some. This sample's table reports 65,000 to 95,000 clones. The sequenced sample consisted of PBMCs. The chain couples TRBV6-5 to TRBJ1-1, with 12 bases matching TRBD1. The sequence was collected from a man aged 25-45 years in good health and CMV-seronegative. The CDR3 region has the DNA TGTGCCAGCAGTTCCGGGACAGGGGGCCGAACTTTCTTT. It encodes CASSSGTGGRTFF.